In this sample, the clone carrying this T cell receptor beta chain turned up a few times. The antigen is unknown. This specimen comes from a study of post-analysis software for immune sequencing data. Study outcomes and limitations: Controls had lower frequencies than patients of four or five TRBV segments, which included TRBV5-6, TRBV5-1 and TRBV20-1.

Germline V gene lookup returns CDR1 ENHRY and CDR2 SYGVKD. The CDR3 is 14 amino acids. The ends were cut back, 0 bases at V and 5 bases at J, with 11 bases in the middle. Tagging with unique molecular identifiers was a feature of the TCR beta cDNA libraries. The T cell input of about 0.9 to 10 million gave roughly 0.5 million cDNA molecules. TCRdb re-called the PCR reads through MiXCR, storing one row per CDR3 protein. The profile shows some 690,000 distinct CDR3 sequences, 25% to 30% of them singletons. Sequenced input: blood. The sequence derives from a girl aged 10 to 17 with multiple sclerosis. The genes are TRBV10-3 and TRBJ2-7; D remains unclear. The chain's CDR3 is CAISESVSSNEQYF. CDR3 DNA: TGTGCCATCAGTGAGTCGGTCAGTTCCAACGAGCAGTACTTC.